Below, 25 T cell receptor beta chains from the same sample are listed, as sequenced in a study of blood T cell repertoires in COVID-19. Clones were sequenced by immunoSEQ multiplex PCR, and TCRdb holds only the in-frame ones, with some missing. This table has almost 250,000 clones, 80% to 90% appearing once. The specimen was PBMCs or T cells enriched from blood (not recorded which). These receptors all stem from a woman between 25 and 40 years old who had recovered from COVID-19.

V and J are TRBV6-5 and TRBJ2-1; weak D call: TRBD1 (6 bases). Germline CDR1 and CDR2: MNHEY and SVGAGI. CDR3 size: 14 residues. V gave up 6 bases and J gave up 4 bases, with 13 bases separating them. CDR3 in DNA: TGTGCCAGCAGCCCCGGGACACCTTACAATGAGCAGTTCTTC. It is translated as CASSPGTPYNEQFF.

The rearrangement joins TRBV2 to TRBJ1-3; tentatively, D is TRBD1 (6 bases). V lost 3 bases and J 2 bases, leaving 14 bases between the germline ends. Germline-derived CDR1 and CDR2 are SNHLY and FYNNEI. The CDR3 sequence is 16 residues long. This CDR3 reads CASSDKDRLTGNTIYF. CDR3 DNA sequence: TGTGCCAGCAGTGATAAGGACAGATTGACTGGAAACACCATATATTTT. The full variable domain, with the rest looked up from reference TRBV2 and TRBJ1-3, is EPEVTQTPSHQVTQMGQEVILRCVPISNHLYFYWYRQILGQKVEFLVSFYNNEISEKSEIFDDQFSVERPDGSNFTLKIRSTKLEDSAMYFCASSDKDRLTGNTIYFGEGSWLTVV.

The chain recombines TRBV21-1 with TRBJ2-7; the table gives TRBD2 as D, unverified against the DNA. TRBV21-1 is a pseudogene segment. CDR3 size: 17 residues. In nucleotides, the CDR3 is TGTGCCAGCAGCCGTCAACCTCGGGATTTATTAACCTACGAGCAGTACTTC. Protein: CASSRQPRDLLTYEQYF.

The rearrangement links TRBV5-1 to TRBJ1-2; D may be TRBD1 (6 bases). Per germline, CDR1 SGHRS and CDR2 YFSETQ. V lost 0 bases and J 6 bases, leaving 9 bases between the germline ends. The CDR3 length is 13 residues. The DNA for the CDR3 is TGCGCCAGCAGCTTGGGACAGGTCGATGGCTACACCTTC. Encoded protein: CASSLGQVDGYTF.

The chain couples TRBV28 to TRBJ2-1; 10 nucleotides match TRBD2. The ends lost 6 bases at V and 6 bases at J; junction bases unmatched: 2. The CDR3 length is 13 residues. Germline V gene sequence: CDR1 MDHEN, CDR2 SYDVKM. The CDR3 region is CASRPSGSNEQFF. DNA for the CDR3: TGTGCCAGCAGGCCTAGCGGGAGCAATGAGCAGTTCTTC.

V usage is TRBV27 and J usage is TRBJ2-7; TRBD2 agrees at 7 bases. CDR3 length: 16 residues. The V gene's germline CDR1 is MNHEY and CDR2 SMNVEV (reference sequence). Unmatched junction bases numbered 8, after V lost 3 bases and J lost 0 bases. The CDR3, as DNA: TGTGCCAGCAGTTTGGGCCAGGGAGGGCCCTCCTACGAGCAGTACTTC. Translated: CASSLGQGGPSYEQYF.

The chain is built from TRBV28 and TRBJ1-1; D ambiguous. This CDR3 region has 12 residues. CDR1 is MDHEN and CDR2 is SYDVKM in the germline V gene. Deletions cut 3 bases from V and 5 bases from J, with 7 bases between. The CDR3: CASSLRMTEAFF. CDR3 bases: TGTGCCAGCAGTTTGAGAATGACTGAAGCTTTCTTT. The full variable domain, rest sourced from reference TRBV28 and TRBJ1-1, is DVKVTQSSRYLVKRTGEKVFLECVQDMDHENMFWYRQDPGLGLRLIYFSYDVKMKEKGDIPEGYSVSREKKERFSLILESASTNQTSMYLCASSLRMTEAFFGQGTRLTVV.

J is TRBJ1-2 and V is TRBV4-3, with TRBD1 matching 7 bases. This CDR3 is built from 15 residues. Trimming took 2 bases from V and 2 from J; bases not matched to a gene: 5. Germline V gene data show CDR1 as LGHNA and CDR2 as YSLEER. For the CDR3, the DNA is TGCGCCAGCAGCCAATTAGGGACAGCGAACTATGGCTACACCTTC. This encodes CASSQLGTANYGYTF.

V gene TRBV5-1 combines with J gene TRBJ2-7; the D is unclear. Between the trimmed V and J ends, which lost 0 bases and 3 bases, there was a span of 7 bases. CDR3 length: 13 residues. Germline V gives CDR1 SGHRS, CDR2 YFSETQ. The CDR3 here is CASSLEAHYEQYF. The CDR3 nucleotides read TGCGCCAGCAGCTTGGAAGCCCACTACGAGCAGTACTTC. Filled out from reference TRBV5-1 and TRBJ2-7, the complete variable domain reads KAGVTQTPRYLIKTRGQQVTLSCSPISGHRSVSWYQQTPGQGLQFLFEYFSETQRNKGNFPGRFSGRQFSNSRSEMNVSTLELGDSALYLCASSLEAHYEQYFGPGTRLTVT.

This clone was found once. This chain connects TRBV19 to TRBJ1-2; TRBD1 matches at 7 bases. Germline V lookup: CDR1 LNHDA, CDR2 SQIVND (reference sequence). The CDR3 runs to 15 residues. Unmatched junction bases numbered 12, after V lost 3 bases and J lost 8 bases. CDR3 bases: TGTGCCAGTAGTATTACAGGGGCGTCCGGAGGGGGCTACACCTTC. Translation: CASSITGASGGGYTF.

The chain links TRBV6-5 to TRBJ2-7; tentative D call: TRBD2 (5 bases). V lost 8 bases and J lost 0, with 14 bases in between. Germline V gene lookup returns CDR1 MNHEY and CDR2 SVGAGI. The length of the CDR3 is 14 residues. CDR3 in DNA: TGTGCCAGCTCTCGAGGGTGGTCCTCCTACGAGCAGTACTTC. Translation: CASSRGWSSYEQYF.

The CDR3 sequence: CASSLTLRDRGYTF. The CDR3 DNA reads as TGTGCCAGCAGTCTTACCTTGCGGGATAGGGGCTACACCTTC. J is TRBJ1-2 and V is TRBV27; no clear D. Trimming left V 5 bases short and J 8 bases short, with 18 bases between. The germline V gene encodes CDR1 MNHEY and CDR2 SMNVEV (reference sequence). This CDR3 is 14 amino acids long.

The chain carries TRBV6-5 and TRBJ2-7, with a weak D call TRBD2 (5 bases). V was clipped by 8 bases and J by 4 bases, with 9 bases between them. Germline CDR1 and CDR2: MNHEY and SVGAGI. The CDR3 is 11 amino acids. CDR3 protein: CASGRGYEQYF. The CDR3 nucleotides are TGTGCCAGCGGACGAGGGTACGAGCAGTACTTC.

A remark on this clone: Mismatch with germline at one junction end may stem from a read error. The J gene is TRBJ1-4, the V gene TRBV29-1; 8 bases are shared with TRBD1. The CDR3 runs to 12 residues. Germline V gives CDR1 SQVTM, CDR2 ANQGSEA. The CDR3 DNA sequence: TGCAGCGTTGAAGATTTGAACAGGGGGTTAAGATTT. Translation: CSVEDLNRGLRF.

This chain connects TRBV4-1 to TRBJ2-3, with D unresolved. The CDR3 is 16 residues long. The germline V gene encodes CDR1 MGHRA and CDR2 YSYEKL. Trimming took off 0 bases at V and 3 bases at J, with 13 bases between the two ends. The CDR3 DNA follows: TGCGCCAGCAGCCAAGAATCGGCCACGGGTACAGATACGCAGTATTTT. Residues: CASSQESATGTDTQYF.

The chain joins TRBV6-1 to TRBJ1-1; the D is unclear. The germline V and J ends were trimmed by 2 bases and 8 bases, with 12 bases remaining between them. Germline CDR1 MNHNS, CDR2 SASEGT. The CDR3 runs to 13 residues. CDR3 amino acids: CASSEQWSEEAFF. CDR3 bases: TGTGCCAGCAGTGAACAATGGTCTGAGGAAGCTTTCTTT.

V usage is TRBV5-1 and J usage is TRBJ2-3, with 9 bases fitting TRBD2. The trim removed 0 bases at V and 2 bases at J, leaving 4 bases unmatched. This CDR3 is 16 amino acids long. From germline, CDR1 is SGHRS and CDR2 YFSETQ. CDR3 bases: TGCGCCAGCAGCTTGGATGCTAGCGGGAACACAGATACGCAGTATTTT. Protein: CASSLDASGNTDTQYF.

V is TRBV27 and J is TRBJ2-7, with 11 bases that match TRBD1. V shed 7 bases and J 3 bases; nucleotides not matched to a gene: 8. Germline CDR1 is MNHEY and CDR2 is SMNVEV (reference sequence). This CDR3 is built from 15 residues. The CDR3 spells CASTLRGTGGYEQYF. The CDR3 DNA reads as TGTGCCAGCACCCTCCGGGGGACAGGGGGCTACGAGCAGTACTTC.

V and J are TRBV19 and TRBJ2-7; D perhaps matches TRBD2 (5 bases). Germline CDR1 LNHDA, CDR2 SQIVND (reference sequence). The CDR3 has 14 amino acids. Trimming cost V 3 bases and J 0 bases, with 9 bases left between them. The CDR3 DNA reads TGTGCCAGTAGTATTGGACGGGACTCCTACGAGCAGTACTTC. Translated: CASSIGRDSYEQYF.

The gene calls are TRBV28 and TRBJ2-3, with a tentative D call TRBD2 (5 bases). Trimming took off 5 bases at V and 8 bases at J, with 17 bases between the two ends. Per the germline V gene, CDR1 is MDHEN and CDR2 is SYDVKM. This CDR3 contains 14 residues. CDR3 nucleotide sequence: TGTGCCAGCAGTCCAGCTAGTCTGGAGGTTACGCAGTATTTT. Encoded protein: CASSPASLEVTQYF. The entire variable domain, with the rest obtained from reference TRBV28 and TRBJ2-3, is as follows: DVKVTQSSRYLVKRTGEKVFLECVQDMDHENMFWYRQDPGLGLRLIYFSYDVKMKEKGDIPEGYSVSREKKERFSLILESASTNQTSMYLCASSPASLEVTQYFGPGTRLTVL.

The CDR3 DNA follows: TGTGCCAGTAGTCTGGCTGCCTACAATGAGCAGTTCTTC. It yields the protein CASSLAAYNEQFF. The gene calls are TRBV19 and TRBJ2-1; D remains unclear. CDR3 length: 13 residues. Per germline, CDR1 LNHDA and CDR2 SQIVND (reference sequence). The V end lost 5 bases, the J end lost 2 bases, and 7 bases lay between the germline ends.

The sample holds one count of this clone. The chain has TRBV5-1 and TRBJ2-3; D possibly corresponds to TRBD1 (6 bases). CDR3 length equals 14 residues. The V end lost 5 bases, the J end lost 1 base, and 11 bases lay between the germline ends. Germline CDR1 and CDR2: SGHRS and YFSETQ. CDR3: CASRWGPGTDTQYF. CDR3 nucleotides: TGCGCCAGCAGGTGGGGGCCGGGCACAGATACGCAGTATTTT.

The sample holds one count of this clone. This chain joins TRBV5-1 and TRBJ2-1, with TRBD2 matching 7 bases. Germline V gene sequence: CDR1 SGHRS, CDR2 YFSETQ. Losses at the gene ends were 0 bases for V and 5 bases for J; bases not matched to a gene: 11. CDR3 length: 17 residues. Here the CDR3 reads CASSLDTGLAANNEQFF. The CDR3 DNA sequence: TGCGCCAGCAGCTTGGATACGGGGCTAGCGGCCAACAATGAGCAGTTCTTC. The variable domain in full, with the rest retrieved from reference TRBV5-1 and TRBJ2-1, is KAGVTQTPRYLIKTRGQQVTLSCSPISGHRSVSWYQQTPGQGLQFLFEYFSETQRNKGNFPGRFSGRQFSNSRSEMNVSTLELGDSALYLCASSLDTGLAANNEQFFGPGTRLTVL.

The chain couples TRBV9 to TRBJ1-1, with 8 bases that match TRBD1. Germline V lookup: CDR1 SGDLS, CDR2 YYNGEE. The V gene end was trimmed by 0 bases and the J gene end by 2 bases; junction bases not matched to a gene: 3. This CDR3 is 15 amino acids long. The CDR3: CASSVAPGGNTEAFF. CDR3 bases: TGTGCCAGCAGCGTAGCGCCAGGGGGCAACACTGAAGCTTTCTTT.

The chain joins TRBV7-8 to TRBJ1-5, with D maybe TRBD1 (5 bases). The CDR3 contains 15 residues. V lost 6 bases and J 1 base, leaving 13 bases between the germline ends. CDR1 and CDR2 (germline): SGHVS, FQNEAQ. CDR3 sequence reads: CASRPGTWSNQPQHF. CDR3 DNA: TGTGCCAGCAGACCCGGGACTTGGAGCAATCAGCCCCAGCATTTT.